This is a list of T cell receptor beta chains from one sample in a study of blood T cell repertoires in COVID-19. Method: immunoSEQ multiplex PCR; TCRdb's copy keeps in-frame clones and lacks some. The data contain roughly 21,000 clones, roughly 84% of them singletons. Material for sequencing was peripheral blood. Receptor source: a man in his forties or fifties with acute or convalescent COVID-19. The CDR3 runs from the conserved cysteine through the conserved F or W. Expanded clones are given a class, and other clones once, few, many or no size at all.

j_gene,abundance,v_gene,CDR3aa
TRBJ1-1,NA,TRBV5-1,CASSLAAGMNTEAFF
TRBJ1-2,NA,TRBV7-5,CARSLVGGGGYTF
TRBJ2-7,NA,TRBV7-5,CARRPLAGGTYEQYF
TRBJ2-1,NA,TRBV5-4,CASSLTSGRYNEQFF
TRBJ1-5,large,TRBV3-1/TRBV3-2,CASSPSWGQGAVSNQPQHF
TRBJ1-1,NA,TRBV5-8,CASSPRVAESNTEAFF
TRBJ1-1,NA,TRBV25-1,CASSRLDHDTEAFF
TRBJ1-2,NA,TRBV29-1,CSVPGQGGGYTF
TRBJ2-1,NA,TRBV14,CASSKSISGSRVNEQFF
TRBJ2-7,NA,TRBV19,CASRGHLSYEQYF
TRBJ2-7,NA,TRBV7-9,CASSLTAYEQYF
TRBJ2-5,NA,TRBV11-1,CASSPGTSGQETQYF
TRBJ2-3,NA,TRBV10-2,CASSPQLAGTTDTQYF
TRBJ2-5,NA,TRBV5-1,CASSLFGTRETQYF
TRBJ2-2,NA,TRBV18,CASSPTGGKKAGGELFF
TRBJ1-1,NA,TRBV24-1,CATSGGAQGAIEAFF
TRBJ2-1,NA,TRBV7-6,CASSEGLAGEQNEQFF
TRBJ1-2,NA,TRBV6-5,CASRAGAYGYTF
TRBJ1-6,NA,TRBV4-2,CASSPTRGRESPLHF
TRBJ2-7,NA,TRBV5-6,CASSLNSGGPLSYEQYF
TRBJ2-1,NA,TRBV6-2/TRBV6-3,CASSYRGKGQSINEQFF
TRBJ1-1,NA,TRBV11-2,CASSSAGGVAEAFF
TRBJ2-1,NA,TRBV4-1,CASSRIQVASYNEQFF
TRBJ1-2,NA,TRBV5-1,CASRPAGGYGYTF
TRBJ1-4,few,TRBV11-2,CASSRGTGGSTNEKLFF
TRBJ2-2,NA,TRBV10-3,CAISTGVVSGELFF
TRBJ2-1,NA,TRBV3-1/TRBV3-2,CASSQGALKGGNEQFF
TRBJ2-7,NA,TRBV14,CASSQDIPGRTYEQYF
TRBJ2-1,once,TRBV6-5,CASSSSSSGSYNEQFF
TRBJ2-3,few,TRBV9,CASSAGTSGQHTQYF
TRBJ2-1,NA,TRBV5-1,CASSSMTSLNEQFF
TRBJ1-2,NA,TRBV7-2,CASSPDFNGYTF
TRBJ1-6,few,TRBV6-5,CASSYSGVGRDSPLHF
TRBJ2-7,few,TRBV10-1,CASSEVRGDSYEQYF
TRBJ1-5,few,TRBV30,CAWSDRAFNQPQHF
TRBJ2-1,NA,TRBV6-4,CASSDSAGGYNEQFF
TRBJ1-5,NA,TRBV30,CAWRAGYSNQPQHF
TRBJ1-6,NA,TRBV18,CASSLGGSYNSPLHF
TRBJ2-7,NA,TRBV5-6,CASSLRVSTSGFYEQYF
TRBJ2-1,NA,TRBV30,CAWSPFIAASTEQFF
TRBJ1-1,NA,TRBV4-2,CASSQDPTAREAFF
TRBJ1-5,NA,TRBV15,CATSRDPGQRNQPQHF